The rows below give T cell receptor beta chains drawn from one sample of a study of blood T cell repertoires in COVID-19. The repertoire was sequenced with immunoSEQ multiplex PCR; TCRdb's copy has only in-frame clones and lacks some. The sample contains tens of thousands of clones, 88% of which appear only once. Material: peripheral blood. Every receptor here comes from a human donor in a cohort sampled during active COVID-19. CDR3s include the opening cysteine and the closing phenylalanine or tryptophan. Fields, in order: D gene, clone size, CDR3 length, J gene, V gene, CDR3 DNA, CDR3 protein. A D gene is named only where the DNA matches it firmly. Clone sizes are given selectively: once, few, many, or a class where the clone is expanded.

D: -; size: few; length: 13; J: TRBJ2-1; V: TRBV27; DNA: TGTGCCAGCAGTCACAGACAGAACAATGAGCAGTTCTTC; CDR3: CASSHRQNNEQFF
D: TRBD2; size: once; length: 21; J: TRBJ2-1; V: TRBV19; DNA: TGTGCCAGTAGTGGAGAAACCGGGACTAGCGGGAGGGCCAAGGTTCGGAGTGAGCAGTTCTTC; CDR3: CASSGETGTSGRAKVRSEQFF
D: TRBD1; size: -; length: 15; J: TRBJ2-3; V: TRBV7-7; DNA: TGTGCCAGCAGCTTAGGGACAGGGAGCACAGATACGCAGTATTTT; CDR3: CASSLGTGSTDTQYF
D: TRBD1; size: -; length: 15; J: TRBJ2-5; V: TRBV5-5; DNA: TGTGCCAGCAGTTCGTTCGACAGGGACCAAGAGACCCAGTACTTC; CDR3: CASSSFDRDQETQYF
D: -; size: -; length: 15; J: TRBJ2-5; V: TRBV11-1; DNA: TGTGCCAGCAGCTTAGGGCCCACAGATGGAGAGACCCAGTACTTC; CDR3: CASSLGPTDGETQYF
D: -; size: -; length: 14; J: TRBJ2-5; V: TRBV5-4; DNA: TGTGCCAGCAGCTTTGAGCACGGTCAAGAGACCCAGTACTTC; CDR3: CASSFEHGQETQYF
D: TRBD1; size: once; length: 16; J: TRBJ2-7; V: TRBV10-3; DNA: TGTGCCATCAGTGAGCCATTCCGACAGGGCTCCTACGAGCAGTACTTC; CDR3: CAISEPFRQGSYEQYF
D: -; size: -; length: 15; J: TRBJ1-6; V: TRBV21-1; DNA: TGTGCCAGCAGCAAAGAGCCGGGGTTGAAATCACCCCTCCACTTT; CDR3: CASSKEPGLKSPLHF
D: -; size: -; length: 17; J: TRBJ2-5; V: TRBV7-2; DNA: TGTGCCAGCAGCTTAGCGAGGGGCGGGGAGATACAAGAGACCCAGTACTTC; CDR3: CASSLARGGEIQETQYF
D: -; size: -; length: 13; J: TRBJ2-3; V: TRBV25-1; DNA: TGTGCCAGCCATAGATCAGGGGCAGATACGCAGTATTTT; CDR3: CASHRSGADTQYF
D: -; size: -; length: 14; J: TRBJ2-3; V: TRBV5-7; DNA: TGTGCCAGCAGTCAATCGACTTTTTCAGATACGCAGTATTTT; CDR3: CASSQSTFSDTQYF
D: TRBD1; size: -; length: 15; J: TRBJ2-7; V: TRBV28; DNA: TGTGCCAGCAGTTCCTCCGACAGGGGTATGAACGAGCAGTACTTC; CDR3: CASSSSDRGMNEQYF
D: -; size: -; length: 12; J: TRBJ1-1; V: TRBV2; DNA: TGTGCCAGCAGGACGACTAATCGAGAAGCTTTCTTT; CDR3: CASRTTNREAFF
D: TRBD2; size: -; length: 15; J: TRBJ2-1; V: TRBV5-5; DNA: TGTGCCAGCAGCTTGATTGGCGGGAGGCTCAATGAGCAGTTCTTC; CDR3: CASSLIGGRLNEQFF
D: TRBD2; size: -; length: 13; J: TRBJ2-2; V: TRBV19; DNA: TGTGCCACACTAGCGGTAAACACCGGGGAGCTGTTTTTT; CDR3: CATLAVNTGELFF
D: TRBD2; size: -; length: 15; J: TRBJ2-3; V: TRBV5-6; DNA: TGTGCCAGCAGCTTGAAGGCGGGAGTTACCGATACGCAGTATTTT; CDR3: CASSLKAGVTDTQYF
D: -; size: -; length: 16; J: TRBJ2-1; V: TRBV19; DNA: TGTGCCAGCGCAAGCCCCCCGGGACAACCTTACAATGAGCAGTTCTTC; CDR3: CASASPPGQPYNEQFF
D: TRBD1; size: -; length: 16; J: TRBJ2-3; V: TRBV5-1; DNA: TGCGCCAGCAGCTTGGGGACAGGGGGCGCGACAGATACGCAGTATTTT; CDR3: CASSLGTGGATDTQYF
D: -; size: -; length: 15; J: TRBJ2-3; V: TRBV6-2/TRBV6-3; DNA: TGTGCCAGCAGTTCCCTCGGGATCCGGCCAGATACGCAGTATTTT; CDR3: CASSSLGIRPDTQYF
D: TRBD2; size: -; length: 15; J: TRBJ2-7; V: TRBV5-1; DNA: TGCGCCAGCAGCCCGGACGGGACTAGCGCCTTGGAGCAGTACTTC; CDR3: CASSPDGTSALEQYF
D: -; size: -; length: 14; J: TRBJ1-2; V: TRBV5-4; DNA: TGTGCCAGCAGCTTGCGCGGGGGTCTTGGCGGCTACACCTTC; CDR3: CASSLRGGLGGYTF
D: -; size: -; length: 12; J: TRBJ2-3; V: TRBV9; DNA: TGTGCCAGTAGGAGGGGCGCAGATACGCAGTATTTT; CDR3: CASRRGADTQYF
D: TRBD1; size: -; length: 16; J: TRBJ2-1; V: TRBV5-5; DNA: TGTGCCAGCAGCTTGGGGACAGGGGTCACCTACAATGAGCAGTTCTTC; CDR3: CASSLGTGVTYNEQFF